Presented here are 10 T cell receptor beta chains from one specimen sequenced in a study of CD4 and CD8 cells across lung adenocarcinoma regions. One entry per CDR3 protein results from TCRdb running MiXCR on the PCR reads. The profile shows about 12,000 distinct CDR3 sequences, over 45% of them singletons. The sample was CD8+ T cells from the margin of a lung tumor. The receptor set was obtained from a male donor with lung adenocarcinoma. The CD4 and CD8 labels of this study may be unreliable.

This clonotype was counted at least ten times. Written as DNA, the CDR3 is TGTGCCAGCAGTTACGGGACAGCCTGGACTAGCGGGCCTACCCCCCAGTTCTTC. It encodes CASSYGTAWTSGPTPQFF. The chain recombines TRBV6-2 or TRBV6-3 with TRBJ2-1; 11 bases fit TRBD2. V lost 2 bases, J lost 13 bases, and 19 bases stayed unmatched. CDR1 and CDR2 from the germline V gene are MNHEY and SVGEGT. CDR3 length: 18 residues.

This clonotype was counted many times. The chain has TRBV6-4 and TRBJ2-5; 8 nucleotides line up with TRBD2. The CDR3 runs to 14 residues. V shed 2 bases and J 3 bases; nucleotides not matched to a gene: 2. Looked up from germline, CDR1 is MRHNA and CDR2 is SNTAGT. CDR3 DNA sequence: TGTGCCAGCAGTGACCGGCGGGAGGAAGAGACCCAGTACTTC. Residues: CASSDRREEETQYF.

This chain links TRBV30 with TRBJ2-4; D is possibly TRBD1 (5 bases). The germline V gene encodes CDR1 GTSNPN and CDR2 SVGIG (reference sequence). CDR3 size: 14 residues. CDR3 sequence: CAVLGQGGQYIQYF. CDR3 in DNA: TGTGCGGTGCTCGGGCAGGGTGGGCAGTACATTCAGTACTTC. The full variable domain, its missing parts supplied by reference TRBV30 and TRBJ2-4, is SQTIHQWPATLVQPVGSPLSLECTVEGTSNPNLYWYRQAAGRGLQLLFYSVGIGQISSEVPQNLSASRPQDRQFILSSKKLLLSDSGFYLCAVLGQGGQYIQYFGAGTRLSVL.

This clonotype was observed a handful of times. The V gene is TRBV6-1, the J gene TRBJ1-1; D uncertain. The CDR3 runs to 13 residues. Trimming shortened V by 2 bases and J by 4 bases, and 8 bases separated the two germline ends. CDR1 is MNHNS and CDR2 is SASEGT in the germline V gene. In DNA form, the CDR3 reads TGTGCCAGCAGTGAAAACCTGGGCACTGAAGCTTTCTTT. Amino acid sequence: CASSENLGTEAFF.

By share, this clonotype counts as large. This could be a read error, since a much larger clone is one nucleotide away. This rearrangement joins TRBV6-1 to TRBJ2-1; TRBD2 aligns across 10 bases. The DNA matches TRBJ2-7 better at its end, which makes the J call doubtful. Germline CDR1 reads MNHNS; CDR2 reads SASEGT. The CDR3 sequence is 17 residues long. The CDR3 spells CASRQGLAGARYNEQYF. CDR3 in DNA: TGTGCCAGCAGACAAGGGCTAGCGGGAGCTCGTTACAATGAGCAGTACTTC.

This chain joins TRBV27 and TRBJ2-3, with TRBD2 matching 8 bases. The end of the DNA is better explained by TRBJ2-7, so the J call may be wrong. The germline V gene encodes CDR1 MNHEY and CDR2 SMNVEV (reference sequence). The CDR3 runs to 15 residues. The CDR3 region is CARSHLGTRSDKQYF. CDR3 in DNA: TGTGCCAGGAGTCATCTGGGGACTAGATCAGATAAGCAGTACTTC.

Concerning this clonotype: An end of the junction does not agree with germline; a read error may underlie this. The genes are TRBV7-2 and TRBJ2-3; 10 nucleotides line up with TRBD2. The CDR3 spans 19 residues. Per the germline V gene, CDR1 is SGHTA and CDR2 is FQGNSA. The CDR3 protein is CASTNWARLAGRDRDTQYF. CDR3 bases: TGTGCCAGCACCAACTGGGCGAGACTAGCGGGCCGGGACCGAGATACGCAGTATTTC.

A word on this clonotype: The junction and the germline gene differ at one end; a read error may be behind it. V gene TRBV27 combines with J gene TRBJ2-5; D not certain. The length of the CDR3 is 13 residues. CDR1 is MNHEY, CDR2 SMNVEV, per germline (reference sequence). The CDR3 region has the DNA TGTGCCAGCAGTGGCACGGTGGCCGAGACCCAGACCTTC. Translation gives CASSGTVAETQTF.

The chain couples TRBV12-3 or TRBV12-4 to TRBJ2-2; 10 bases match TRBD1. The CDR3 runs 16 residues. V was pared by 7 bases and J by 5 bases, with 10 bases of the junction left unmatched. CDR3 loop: CASTRRDRGITGELFF. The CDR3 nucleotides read TGTGCCAGCACCCGAAGGGACAGGGGAATTACCGGGGAGCTGTTTTTT.

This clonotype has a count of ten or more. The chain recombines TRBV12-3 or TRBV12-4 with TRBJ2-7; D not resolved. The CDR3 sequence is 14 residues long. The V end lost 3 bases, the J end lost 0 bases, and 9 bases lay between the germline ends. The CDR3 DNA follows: TGTGCCAGCAGTTTTGGCGGAGTCTCCTACGAGCAGTACTTC. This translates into CASSFGGVSYEQYF.